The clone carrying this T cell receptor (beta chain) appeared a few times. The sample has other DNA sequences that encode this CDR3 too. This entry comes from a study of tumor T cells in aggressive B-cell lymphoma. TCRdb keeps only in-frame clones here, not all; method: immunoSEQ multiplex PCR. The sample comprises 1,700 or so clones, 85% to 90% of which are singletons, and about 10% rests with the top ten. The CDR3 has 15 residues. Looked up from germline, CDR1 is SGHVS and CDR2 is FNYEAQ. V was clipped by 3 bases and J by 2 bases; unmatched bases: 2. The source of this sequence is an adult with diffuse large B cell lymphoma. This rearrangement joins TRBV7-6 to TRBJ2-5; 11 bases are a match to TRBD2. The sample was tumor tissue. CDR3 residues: CASSLGLAAQETQYF. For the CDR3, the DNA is TGTGCCAGCAGCTTGGGACTAGCGGCACAAGAGACCCAGTACTTC.